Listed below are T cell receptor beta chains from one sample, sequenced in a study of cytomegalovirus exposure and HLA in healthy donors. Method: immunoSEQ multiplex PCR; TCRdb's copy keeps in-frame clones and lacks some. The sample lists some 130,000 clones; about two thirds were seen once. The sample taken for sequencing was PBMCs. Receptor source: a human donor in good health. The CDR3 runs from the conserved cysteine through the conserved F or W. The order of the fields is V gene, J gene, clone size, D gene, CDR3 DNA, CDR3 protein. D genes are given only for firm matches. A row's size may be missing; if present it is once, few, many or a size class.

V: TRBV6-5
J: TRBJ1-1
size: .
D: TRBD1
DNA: TGTGCTAGCAGTTACGACAGGGGGAGAAACACTGAAGCTTTCTTT
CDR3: CASSYDRGRNTEAFF

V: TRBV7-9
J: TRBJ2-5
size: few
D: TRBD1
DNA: TGTGCCAGCAGCGGAGCCCGGGACAGGGGGCGAAATAGTAAGCAGTACTTC
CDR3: CASSGARDRGRNSKQYF

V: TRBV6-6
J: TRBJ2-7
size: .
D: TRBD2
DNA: TGTGCCAGCAGAAACGGGGGGTCCTCCTACGAGCAGTACTTC
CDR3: CASRNGGSSYEQYF

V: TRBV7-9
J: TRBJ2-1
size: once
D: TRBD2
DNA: TGTGCCAGCAGCTTCGGGCTAGCGGGAGTCAATGAGCAGTTCTTC
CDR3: CASSFGLAGVNEQFF

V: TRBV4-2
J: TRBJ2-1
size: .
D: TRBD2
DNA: TGTGCCAGCAGCCAGGCGGGACTAGCGGGGGTATTAGTAGAGCAGTTCTTC
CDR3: CASSQAGLAGVLVEQFF

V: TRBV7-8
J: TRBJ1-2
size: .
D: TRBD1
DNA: TGTGCCAGCGGACAGGGCAACTATGGCTACACCTTC
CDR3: CASGQGNYGYTF

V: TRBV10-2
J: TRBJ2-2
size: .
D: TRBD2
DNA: TGCGCCAGCAGTGGCTCTAGCGGGGGGTTAGTGAGCGGGGAGCTGTTTTTT
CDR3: CASSGSSGGLVSGELFF

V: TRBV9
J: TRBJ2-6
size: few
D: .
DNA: TGTGCCAGCAGCGTAGAAGGGGTTGCTGGGGCCAACGTCCTGACTTTC
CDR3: CASSVEGVAGANVLTF

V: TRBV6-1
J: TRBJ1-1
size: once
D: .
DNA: TGTGCCAGCAGCGCTTCCCAAGAGGTAGCTTTCTTT
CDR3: CASSASQEVAFF

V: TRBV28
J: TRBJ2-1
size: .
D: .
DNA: TGTGCCAGCTCAACCCCAGGGGCCCGGGTCAACAATGAGCAGTTCTTC
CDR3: CASSTPGARVNNEQFF

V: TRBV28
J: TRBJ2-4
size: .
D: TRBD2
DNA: TGTGCCAGCAGCCGAGGGGAGGGAAACATTCAGTACTTC
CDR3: CASSRGEGNIQYF

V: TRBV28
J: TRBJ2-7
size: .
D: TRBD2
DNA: TGTGCCAGCAGTTCCGGGACTAGCGGGAGGGCCGACCCCGAGCAGTACTTC
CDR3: CASSSGTSGRADPEQYF

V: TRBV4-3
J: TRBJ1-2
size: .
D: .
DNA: TGCGCCAGCAGCCGCGGACTTCTGGGGGGTGGCTACACCTTC
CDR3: CASSRGLLGGGYTF

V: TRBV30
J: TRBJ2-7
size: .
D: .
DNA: TGTGCCTGGAGCCCTACAGGGTCCGAGCAGTACTTC
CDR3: CAWSPTGSEQYF

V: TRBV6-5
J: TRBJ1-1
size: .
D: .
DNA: TGTGCCAGCCGTCTAGGCGGGGTGAACACTGAAGCTTTCTTT
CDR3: CASRLGGVNTEAFF

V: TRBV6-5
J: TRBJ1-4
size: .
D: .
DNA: TGTGCCAGCAGTTACTTGGCTATTGGGGGGATGGAAAAACTGTTTTTT
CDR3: CASSYLAIGGMEKLFF

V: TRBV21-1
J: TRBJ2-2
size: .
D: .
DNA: TGTGCCAGCAGCAAAAGAACAGAAAACACCGGGGAGCTGTTTTTT
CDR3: CASSKRTENTGELFF

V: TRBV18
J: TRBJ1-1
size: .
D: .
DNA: TGTGCCAGCTCACCACCGATTAGAGGGCTGAGCACTGAAGCTTTCTTT
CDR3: CASSPPIRGLSTEAFF

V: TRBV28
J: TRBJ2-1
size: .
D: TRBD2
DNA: TGTGCCAGCAGTTTAGAACCCCGGACTAGCGGATACAATGAGCAGTTCTTC
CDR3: CASSLEPRTSGYNEQFF

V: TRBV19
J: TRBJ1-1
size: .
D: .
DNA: TGTGCCAGTATCCGAGCGGGAATGACGAGCACTGAAGCTTTCTTT
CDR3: CASIRAGMTSTEAFF

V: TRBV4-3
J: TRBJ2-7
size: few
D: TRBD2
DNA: TGCGCCAGCAGCCAAGAACCTCGCGGGGGGGCTGGGGAGCAGTACTTC
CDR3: CASSQEPRGGAGEQYF

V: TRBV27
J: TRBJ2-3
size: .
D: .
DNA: TGTGCCAGCAGTTTTAGGGGGTTCCAGACAGATACGCAGTATTTT
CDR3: CASSFRGFQTDTQYF

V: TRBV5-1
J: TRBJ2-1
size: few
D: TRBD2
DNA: TGCGCCAGCAGCCCACGGGAGGGTGGCTATAATGAGCAGTTCTTC
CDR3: CASSPREGGYNEQFF

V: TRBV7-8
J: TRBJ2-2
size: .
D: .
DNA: TGTGCCAGCAGCTTAGGAGGGCGGGGGCGCACCGGGGAGCTGTTTTTT
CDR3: CASSLGGRGRTGELFF

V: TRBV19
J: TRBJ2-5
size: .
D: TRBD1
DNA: TGTGCCAGTAGTATGACAGGGGGGTCGGGGACCCAGTACTTC
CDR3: CASSMTGGSGTQYF

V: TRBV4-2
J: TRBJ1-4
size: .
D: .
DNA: TGTGCCAGCAGCCAAGATGAGCGGATCCCGAATGAAAAACTGTTTTTT
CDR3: CASSQDERIPNEKLFF

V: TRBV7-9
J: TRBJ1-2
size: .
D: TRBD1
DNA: TGTTCCAGCAGCTCCACCCGACAGGGGATCTATGGCTACACCTTC
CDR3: CSSSSTRQGIYGYTF

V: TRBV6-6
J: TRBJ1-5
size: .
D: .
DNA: TGTGCCAGCAGTGAGACAGGCAATAGCAATCAGCCCCAGCATTTT
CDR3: CASSETGNSNQPQHF

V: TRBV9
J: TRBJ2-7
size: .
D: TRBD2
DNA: TGTGCCAGCAGCCCCGCATCGCTAGCGGGGGCACCGCTGGGCTACGAGCAGTACTTC
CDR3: CASSPASLAGAPLGYEQYF

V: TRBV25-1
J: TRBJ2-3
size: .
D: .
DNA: TGTGCCAGCAGTGACAAAAGCACAGATACGCAGTATTTT
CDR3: CASSDKSTDTQYF

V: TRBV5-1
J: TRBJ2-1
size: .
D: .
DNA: TGCGCCAGCAGCCTCGAAGTGAGGGCGCGAAGTGAGCAGTTCTTC
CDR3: CASSLEVRARSEQFF

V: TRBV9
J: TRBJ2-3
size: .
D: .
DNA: TGTGCCAGCAGCGTAGGACAGCCTAGCACAGATACGCAGTATTTT
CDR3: CASSVGQPSTDTQYF

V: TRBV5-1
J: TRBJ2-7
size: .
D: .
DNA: TGCGCCAGCAGCTTGGGGACTTTGAGCGGGTCCAGTTCCGAGCAGTACTTC
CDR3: CASSLGTLSGSSSEQYF

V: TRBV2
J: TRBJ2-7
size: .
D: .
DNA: TGTGCCAGCAGAATCTACTACGAGCAGTACTTC
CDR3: CASRIYYEQYF

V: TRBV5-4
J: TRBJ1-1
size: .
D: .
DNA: TGTGCCAGCAGCTTACCCAGGGGTGAGTACACTGAAGCTTTCTTT
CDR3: CASSLPRGEYTEAFF

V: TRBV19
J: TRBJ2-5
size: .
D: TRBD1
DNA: TGTGCCACCTCCCAACAGGGGTTTGGGGAGACCCAGTACTTC
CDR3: CATSQQGFGETQYF

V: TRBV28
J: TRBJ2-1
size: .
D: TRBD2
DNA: TGTGCCAGCAGGTCCGGGACTAGCAGAGGCAATGAGCAGTTCTTC
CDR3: CASRSGTSRGNEQFF

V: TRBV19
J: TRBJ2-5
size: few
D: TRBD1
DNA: TGTGCCAGCCGGGACAGACCCCAAGAGACCCAGTACTTC
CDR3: CASRDRPQETQYF

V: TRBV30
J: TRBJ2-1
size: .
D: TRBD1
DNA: TGTGCCGGACGGACAGGAGGATCTCAGTTCTTC
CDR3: CAGRTGGSQFF

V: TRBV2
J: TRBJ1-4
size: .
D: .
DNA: TGTGCCAGCAGTGAGCCCACAGGGATTAATGAAAAACTGTTTTTT
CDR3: CASSEPTGINEKLFF

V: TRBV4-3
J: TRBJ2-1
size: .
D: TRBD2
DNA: TGCGCCAGCAGCCAAGATGGACTAGCAATGAATGAGCAGTTCTTC
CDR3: CASSQDGLAMNEQFF

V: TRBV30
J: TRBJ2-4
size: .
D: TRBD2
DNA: TGTGCCTGGAGTGGGCTTAGCGGGAGCAACTTAGCCAAAAACATTCAGTACTTC
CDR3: CAWSGLSGSNLAKNIQYF

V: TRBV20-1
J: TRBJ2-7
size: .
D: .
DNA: TGCAGTGCTCTGACAGCCTACGAGCAGTACTTC
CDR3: CSALTAYEQYF

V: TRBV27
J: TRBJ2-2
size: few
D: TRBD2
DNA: TGTGCCAGCAGTCCGCTCGGGGGGTCGAACACCGGGGAGCTGTTTTTT
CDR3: CASSPLGGSNTGELFF

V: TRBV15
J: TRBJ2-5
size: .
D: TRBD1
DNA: TGTGCCACCAGCAGAGCCTTCGGACAGGGCGTATACCAAGAGACCCAGTACTTC
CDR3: CATSRAFGQGVYQETQYF

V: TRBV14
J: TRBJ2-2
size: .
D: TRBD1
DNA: TGTGCCAGCAGACGGGCCGGGACAGGCAACACCGGGGAGCTGTTTTTT
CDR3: CASRRAGTGNTGELFF

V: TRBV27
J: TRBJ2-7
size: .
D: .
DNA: TGTGCCAGCGGGGCCTCGCTGGAGCAGTACTTC
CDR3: CASGASLEQYF

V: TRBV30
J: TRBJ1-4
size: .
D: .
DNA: TGTGCCTGGTCTCGGGACACTGTTGAAAAACTGTTTTTT
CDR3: CAWSRDTVEKLFF

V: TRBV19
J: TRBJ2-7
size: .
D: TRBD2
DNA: TGTGCCAGTAGTACGGGGACTAGCGGCTCCTACGAGCAGTACTTC
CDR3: CASSTGTSGSYEQYF